This record covers a single T cell receptor beta chain. The antigen remains undetermined. Assay used: immunoSEQ multiplex PCR; TCRdb lists only in-frame clones, some missing. The sample carries roughly 1,800,000 clones, about 94% recorded once. These data come from a study of shared clonotypes between healthy human individuals. Study outcomes and limitations: In having few donors, the study represented limited genetic and exposure-history diversity.

The CDR3 is 16 residues long. J lost 5 bases, V lost 0 bases, and 7 bases had no gene match. Germline V gene data show CDR1 as MNHEY and CDR2 as SVGAGI. The naive CD8 fraction comprised CD45RO-negative cells positively selected for CCR7 and excluded terminally differentiated effector memory CD45RA+ cells. Sequenced input: naive CD8+ T cells sorted from blood. This TCR was recovered from a man aged 18 to 35 in good health. The chain links TRBV6-5 to TRBJ2-7; TRBD2 agrees at 10 bases. CDR3 amino acids: CASSYSPGLAMDEQYF. The CDR3 DNA reads as TGTGCCAGCAGTTACTCCCCGGGACTAGCGATGGACGAGCAGTACTTC.